The T cell receptor beta chain described here comes from a study of blood T cell repertoires in COVID-19. In the study overall: Collection of acute and convalescent COVID-19 samples took place in the United States, Italy and Spain. Sample material is recorded as cDNA or gDNA derived from T cells, B-cell-depleted T cells, or PBMCs.

Per the original data handling: The authors estimated nucleated cell counts from reference gene primer amplification. The data were produced by immunoSEQ multiplex PCR, yet TCRdb's version contains in-frame clones alone and is incomplete. Clonal size and the V and J genes are those of that table, whereas D and trimming came from the DNA. The top ten clones hold 15% to 20% of a sample with 95,000 to 150,000 clones, around four fifths of them seen once. The sequenced sample consisted of peripheral blood. This receptor was taken from a man in his fifties or sixties with active or convalescent COVID-19.

The CDR3 here is CASSLGGGRGEQFF. The CDR3 nucleotides read TGTGCCAGCAGCTTAGGGGGCGGGAGAGGTGAGCAGTTCTTC. The chain uses TRBV7-9 and TRBJ2-1, with 7 bases matching TRBD2. CDR1 is SEHNR, CDR2 FQNEAQ, per germline (reference sequence). V gave up 1 base and J gave up 9 bases; unmatched junction bases: 6. This CDR3 comprises 14 residues.